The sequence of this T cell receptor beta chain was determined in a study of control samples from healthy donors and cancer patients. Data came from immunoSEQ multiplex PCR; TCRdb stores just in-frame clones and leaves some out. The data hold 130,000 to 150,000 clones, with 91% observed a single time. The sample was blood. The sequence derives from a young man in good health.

CDR3 sequence (DNA): TGTGCCAGTAGTAGGGCTAGCGGCACCGGGGAGCTGTTTTTT. It specifies CASSRASGTGELFF. The chain employs TRBV19 and TRBJ2-2; 7 nucleotides line up with TRBD2. This CDR3 comprises 14 residues. After removal of 4 bases from V and 4 bases from J, the junction contained 3 bases not matched to a gene. Germline loops: CDR1 LNHDA, CDR2 SQIVND (reference sequence).